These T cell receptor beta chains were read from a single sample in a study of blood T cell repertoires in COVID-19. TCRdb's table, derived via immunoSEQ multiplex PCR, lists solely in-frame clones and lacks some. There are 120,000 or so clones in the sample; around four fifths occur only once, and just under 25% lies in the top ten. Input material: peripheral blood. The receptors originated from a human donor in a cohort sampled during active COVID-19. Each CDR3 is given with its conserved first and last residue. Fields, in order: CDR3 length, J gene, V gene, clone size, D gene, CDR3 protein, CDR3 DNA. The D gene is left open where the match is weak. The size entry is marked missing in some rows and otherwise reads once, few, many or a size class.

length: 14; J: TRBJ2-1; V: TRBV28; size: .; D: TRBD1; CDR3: CASSRTTGDNEQFF; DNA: TGTGCCAGCAGCCGCACGACAGGGGACAATGAGCAGTTCTTC
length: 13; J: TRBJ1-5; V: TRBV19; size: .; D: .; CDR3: CASSTGPYKPQHF; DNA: TGTGCCAGTAGCACGGGTCCATATAAGCCCCAGCATTTT
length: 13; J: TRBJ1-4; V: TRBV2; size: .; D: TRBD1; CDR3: CASTGQPNEKLFF; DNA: TGTGCCAGCACGGGACAGCCTAATGAAAAACTGTTTTTT
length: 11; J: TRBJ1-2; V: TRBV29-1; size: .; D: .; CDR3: CSVDGADGYTF; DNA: TGCAGCGTTGATGGGGCGGATGGCTACACCTTC
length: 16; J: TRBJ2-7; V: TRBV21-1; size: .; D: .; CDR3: CASSPPKGRRLYEQYF; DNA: TGTGCCAGCAGCCCCCCCAAGGGGCGGAGATTATACGAGCAGTACTTC
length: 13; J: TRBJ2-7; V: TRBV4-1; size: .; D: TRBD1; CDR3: CASSQDRGYEQYF; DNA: TGCGCCAGCAGCCAGGACAGGGGCTACGAGCAGTACTTC
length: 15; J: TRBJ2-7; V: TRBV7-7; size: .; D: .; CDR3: CASSLGQPGTYEQYF; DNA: TGTGCTAGCAGCTTAGGACAACCTGGCACCTACGAGCAGTACTTC
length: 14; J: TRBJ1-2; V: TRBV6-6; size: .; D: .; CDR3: CASSAPQRVEGYTF; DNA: TGTGCCAGCAGTGCCCCCCAGAGGGTTGAGGGCTACACCTTC
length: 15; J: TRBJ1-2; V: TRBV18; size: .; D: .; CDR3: CASSPPEGQTGGYTF; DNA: TGTGCCAGCTCACCACCGGAGGGTCAGACGGGTGGCTACACCTTC
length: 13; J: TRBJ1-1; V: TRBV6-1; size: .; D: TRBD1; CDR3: CASSEQGGAEAFF; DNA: TGTGCCAGCAGTGAACAGGGGGGAGCTGAAGCTTTCTTT
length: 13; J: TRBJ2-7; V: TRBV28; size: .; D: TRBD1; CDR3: CASRGPGQGEQYF; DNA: TGTGCCAGCAGGGGTCCGGGACAGGGTGAGCAGTACTTC
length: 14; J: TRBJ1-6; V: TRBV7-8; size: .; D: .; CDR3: CASSFLTGNSPLHF; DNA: TGTGCCAGCAGCTTTTTAACAGGGAATTCACCCCTCCACTTT
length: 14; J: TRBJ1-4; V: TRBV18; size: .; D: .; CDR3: CASSTGLTNEKLFF; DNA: TGTGCCAGCTCAACAGGGCTGACTAATGAAAAACTGTTTTTT
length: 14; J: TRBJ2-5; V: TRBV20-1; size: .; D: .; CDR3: CSASNGVAQETQYF; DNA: TGCAGTGCTAGTAACGGTGTAGCCCAAGAGACCCAGTACTTC
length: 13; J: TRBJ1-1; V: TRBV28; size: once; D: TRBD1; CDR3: CASSLRTGPEAFF; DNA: TGTGCCAGCAGTCTCAGGACAGGGCCCGAAGCTTTCTTT
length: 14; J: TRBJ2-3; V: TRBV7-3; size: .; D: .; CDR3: CASSGRASSDTQYF; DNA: TGTGCCAGCAGCGGGCGGGCTTCCTCAGATACGCAGTATTTT
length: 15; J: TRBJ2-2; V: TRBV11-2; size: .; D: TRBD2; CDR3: CASSLDWEGSGELFF; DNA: TGTGCCAGCAGCTTAGATTGGGAGGGATCGGGGGAGCTGTTTTTT
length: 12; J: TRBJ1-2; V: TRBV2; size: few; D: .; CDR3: CASSVWSYGYTF; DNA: TGTGCCAGCAGTGTTTGGAGCTATGGCTACACCTTC
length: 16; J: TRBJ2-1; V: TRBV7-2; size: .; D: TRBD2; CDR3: CASSFSGTSSYNEQFF; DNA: TGTGCCAGCAGCTTTTCCGGGACTAGTTCCTACAATGAGCAGTTCTTC
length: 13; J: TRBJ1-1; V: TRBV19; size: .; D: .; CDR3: CASSDRLNTEAFF; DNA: TGTGCCAGTAGTGACAGGTTGAACACTGAAGCTTTCTTT
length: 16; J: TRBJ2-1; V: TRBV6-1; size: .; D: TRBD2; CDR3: CASSGTSGSRRNEQFF; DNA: TGTGCCAGCAGTGGGACTAGCGGGAGTAGAAGGAATGAGCAGTTCTTC
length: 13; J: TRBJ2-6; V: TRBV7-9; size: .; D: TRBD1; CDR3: CASTLTGDNVLTF; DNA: TGTGCCAGCACCCTCACAGGGGATAACGTCCTGACTTTC